The 28 T cell receptor beta chains given below trace back to one sample, sequenced in a study of blood T cell repertoires in COVID-19. Assay: immunoSEQ multiplex PCR; the TCRdb copy retains only in-frame clones and omits some. The sample has around 330,000 clones, around 89% seen once. The material sequenced was PBMCs or T cells enriched from blood (not recorded which). Every receptor here comes from a woman in her thirties or forties who had recovered from COVID-19.

The V and J genes are TRBV9 and TRBJ2-7, with TRBD2 matching 11 bases. This CDR3 is 15 amino acids long. J gave up 4 bases and V 4 bases, and 7 bases lay outside the gene matches. The germline V gene has CDR1 SGDLS and CDR2 YYNGEE. The CDR3 sequence: CASSPYTSGSYEQYF. CDR3 nucleotides: TGTGCCAGCAGCCCTTACACTAGCGGGAGTTACGAGCAGTACTTC.

The J gene is TRBJ2-3, the V gene TRBV3-1 (or the pseudogene TRBV3-2), with D perhaps matching TRBD2 (6 bases). With 4 bases removed from V and 3 bases from J, the gap between germline ends came to 11 bases. The CDR3 totals 14 residues. CDR1 is LGHDT and CDR2 is YNNKEL in the germline V gene (reference sequence). Here the CDR3 reads CASSLTGLTDTQYF. CDR3 bases: TGTGCCAGCAGCCTGACGGGACTTACAGATACGCAGTATTTT.

This chain uses TRBV7-2 with TRBJ2-7; 9 nucleotides line up with TRBD2. Germline CDR1 SGHTA, CDR2 FQGNSA. The CDR3 sequence is 15 residues long. Germline trimming cut 6 bases from V and 3 bases from J; bases unmatched to any gene: 9. CDR3 in DNA: TGTGCCAGCAGAACCTCACTAGCGGGCAACTACGAGCAGTACTTC. Protein: CASRTSLAGNYEQYF.

This clone appeared a single time. The rearrangement uses TRBV6-5 and TRBJ1-4; D perhaps matches TRBD1 (6 bases). This CDR3 region has 16 residues. Trimming cost V 0 bases and J 4 bases, with 12 bases left between them. Germline V gene lookup returns CDR1 MNHEY and CDR2 SVGAGI. The CDR3 sequence is CASSYSINRVNEKLFF. CDR3 in DNA: TGTGCCAGCAGTTACTCGATAAACAGGGTTAATGAAAAACTGTTTTTT.

This clone was counted between two and nine times. This chain joins TRBV15 and TRBJ2-7; unclear D gene. Germline-derived CDR1 and CDR2 are LNHNV and YYDKDF (reference sequence). Deletions cut 0 bases from V and 0 bases from J, with 9 bases between. CDR3 length equals 15 residues. The CDR3 region is CATSRDPISSYEQYF. CDR3 in DNA: TGTGCCACCAGCAGAGATCCGATTAGCTCCTACGAGCAGTACTTC.

The rearrangement links TRBV6-5 to TRBJ2-1; 7 bases are a match to TRBD2. The J segment lost 7 bases and the V segment lost 3 bases, leaving 9 bases of the junction unmatched. Germline CDR1 MNHEY, CDR2 SVGAGI. The CDR3 has 15 residues. CDR3 amino acids: CASSYPGLPRNEQFF. The CDR3 DNA follows: TGTGCCAGCAGTTATCCGGGACTACCCCGAAATGAGCAGTTCTTC.

The rearrangement joins TRBV7-2 to TRBJ1-5; D perhaps matches TRBD1 (5 bases). The CDR3 loop spans 15 amino acids. V was shortened by 1 base and J by 5 bases, with 12 bases between the two germline ends. The germline V gene encodes CDR1 SGHTA and CDR2 FQGNSA. CDR3 in amino acids: CASSLVAGGDQPQHF. In DNA form, the CDR3 reads TGTGCCAGCAGCTTAGTAGCAGGAGGGGATCAGCCCCAGCATTTT.

The chain links TRBV11-1 to TRBJ2-1, with D perhaps TRBD2 (6 bases). Germline assignment: CDR1 SGHAT and CDR2 FQDESV (reference sequence). The ends were cut back, 5 bases at V and 2 bases at J, with 10 bases in the middle. The CDR3 covers 14 residues. CDR3 nucleotides: TGTGCCAGCAGCCCGACTAGAACCTACAATGAGCAGTTCTTC. Its protein is CASSPTRTYNEQFF.

The V and J genes are TRBV10-2 and TRBJ1-6; 11 bases agree with TRBD1. CDR3 length: 16 amino acids. J gave up 8 bases and V 2 bases, and 5 bases lay outside the gene matches. Germline lookup yields CDR1 WSHSY and CDR2 SAAADI. The CDR3: CASSEDMDRGHSPLHF. As DNA, the CDR3 is TGCGCCAGCAGTGAGGACATGGACAGGGGGCATTCACCCCTCCACTTT.

The chain employs TRBV2 and TRBJ2-7; 9 nucleotides match TRBD2. Germline assignment: CDR1 SNHLY and CDR2 FYNNEI. CDR3 size: 17 residues. V shed 1 base and J 0 bases; nucleotides not matched to a gene: 7. The CDR3 loop is CASSEDGLAGISYEQYF. The CDR3 DNA reads as TGTGCCAGCAGTGAAGACGGGCTAGCGGGAATCTCCTACGAGCAGTACTTC.

V usage is TRBV30 and J usage is TRBJ1-4, with no clear D. The CDR3 is made up of 13 amino acids. V lost 5 bases to trimming and J lost 2 bases, with 9 bases between them. CDR1 and CDR2 from the germline V gene are GTSNPN and SVGIG (reference sequence). CDR3 sequence (DNA): TGTGCCTGGGCACTGATGACTAATGAAAAACTGTTTTTT. Amino acid sequence: CAWALMTNEKLFF.

J is TRBJ2-3 and V is TRBV15; possible D gene TRBD1, 7 bases. This CDR3 has 15 residues. V was shortened by 5 bases and J by 6 bases, with 18 bases between the two germline ends. In germline, CDR1 is LNHNV, CDR2 YYDKDF (reference sequence). DNA for the CDR3: TGTGCCACCAGCTCCTCAGGGGGGACATCGGATACGCAGTATTTT. It is translated as CATSSSGGTSDTQYF.

V usage is TRBV5-6 and J usage is TRBJ1-1; tentative D call: TRBD1 (5 bases). CDR3 length: 13 amino acids. The germline V gene encodes CDR1 SGHDT and CDR2 YYEEEE. V shed 2 bases and J shed 1 base, with 6 bases lying between them. CDR3 DNA sequence: TGTGCCAGCAGCTTTGACAGGAACACTGAAGCTTTCTTT. Protein product: CASSFDRNTEAFF.

The chain carries TRBV19 and TRBJ2-2, with D possibly matching TRBD1 (5 bases). Germline V gene sequence: CDR1 LNHDA, CDR2 SQIVND (reference sequence). The V gene lost 5 bases and the J gene lost 6 bases, with 13 bases spanning the gap. The CDR3 has 14 residues. As DNA, the CDR3 is TGTGCCAGTAGTGCAACCAGGGTCTCCGGGGAGCTGTTTTTT. Translating gives CASSATRVSGELFF.

The chain has TRBV5-8 and TRBJ2-7; TRBD2 matches 8 bases. The CDR3 is 14 residues long. CDR1 is SGHTS and CDR2 is YDEGEE in the germline V gene. V lost 3 bases to trimming and J lost 3 bases; unmatched junction nucleotides: 5. This chain's CDR3 is CASSSSGGFYEQYF. The CDR3 DNA reads TGTGCCAGCAGCTCCAGCGGGGGCTTCTACGAGCAGTACTTC.

This chain joins TRBV2 and TRBJ2-1; tentatively, D is TRBD2 (6 bases). The CDR3 extends over 15 amino acids. V gave up 3 bases and J gave up 8 bases, with 17 bases separating them. Per germline, CDR1 SNHLY and CDR2 FYNNEI. The CDR3 region is CASSDAANGGYEQFF. CDR3 coding DNA: TGTGCCAGCAGTGATGCGGCGAACGGAGGGTATGAGCAGTTCTTC. Using reference TRBV2 and TRBJ2-1 for the parts outside the CDR3, the full variable domain is EPEVTQTPSHQVTQMGQEVILRCVPISNHLYFYWYRQILGQKVEFLVSFYNNEISEKSEIFDDQFSVERPDGSNFTLKIRSTKLEDSAMYFCASSDAANGGYEQFFGPGTRLTVL.

The chain has TRBV18 and TRBJ2-7; the D gene is possibly TRBD2 (5 bases). Germline assignment: CDR1 KGHSH and CDR2 LQKENI. This CDR3 is built from 15 residues. With 2 bases removed from V and 1 base from J, the gap between germline ends came to 12 bases. The CDR3 DNA follows: TGTGCCAGCTCACCAACAACTTCGGGATCCTACGAGCAGTACTTC. Amino acid sequence: CASSPTTSGSYEQYF.

V and J are TRBV7-3 and TRBJ2-2; no reliable D call. V dropped 5 bases and J dropped 4 bases, with 8 bases sitting between them. Looked up from germline, CDR1 is SGHTA and CDR2 is FQGTGA. This CDR3 contains 13 residues. CDR3 DNA sequence: TGTGCCAGCAGCCGTCTAGTCACCGGGGAGCTGTTTTTT. It specifies CASSRLVTGELFF.

V is TRBV15 and J is TRBJ2-7, with TRBD2 matching over 9 bases. Trimming took 4 bases from V and 4 from J; bases not matched to a gene: 11. Germline V gene data show CDR1 as LNHNV and CDR2 as YYDKDF (reference sequence). The CDR3 is 16 amino acids. CDR3 coding DNA: TGTGCCACCAGCAAAGGGGGGGCTAGCGGGAAATACGAGCAGTACTTC. Its protein product is CATSKGGASGKYEQYF. Full variable domain (rest looked up from reference TRBV15 and TRBJ2-7): DAMVIQNPRYQVTQFGKPVTLSCSQTLNHNVMYWYQQKSSQAPKLLFHYYDKDFNNEADTPDNFQSRRPNTSFCFLDIRSPGLGDTAMYLCATSKGGASGKYEQYFGPGTRLTVT.

In its sample, this clone was seen once. This chain links TRBV5-4 with TRBJ2-3, with 8 positions matching TRBD2. The CDR3 length is 11 residues. V shed 7 bases and J 6 bases; nucleotides not matched to a gene: 1. Germline V gene lookup returns CDR1 SGHNT and CDR2 YYREEE (reference sequence). CDR3 loop: CASRGGDTQYF. The CDR3 DNA is TGTGCCAGCCGGGGGGGGGATACGCAGTATTTT.

This clone was counted many times. The CDR3 nucleotides read TGCGCCAGCGGAACAACTAGTAGTGAGCAGTTCTTC. It is translated as CASGTTSSEQFF. The V call is TRBV10-1, the J call TRBJ2-1, with a tentative D call TRBD2 (5 bases). This CDR3 comprises 12 residues. The germline CDR1 and CDR2 sequences are WNHNN and SYGVQD (reference sequence). With 8 bases removed from V and 9 bases from J, the gap between germline ends came to 14 bases.

This clone was seen more than once but under ten times. The rearrangement links TRBV20-1 to TRBJ1-6, with 9 positions matching TRBD1. Germline CDR1 DFQATT, CDR2 SNEGSKA (reference sequence). The CDR3 contains 15 residues. V was clipped by 3 bases and J by 4 bases; unmatched bases: 4. This CDR3 is CSASHGQGYNSPLHF. The CDR3, as DNA: TGCAGTGCTAGTCACGGACAGGGGTATAATTCACCCCTCCACTTT.

The chain recombines TRBV7-9 with TRBJ2-1; maybe TRBD2 (6 bases). The V gene lost 3 bases and the J gene lost 8 bases, with 17 bases spanning the gap. Germline CDR1 SEHNR, CDR2 FQNEAQ (reference sequence). The CDR3 has 15 amino acids. CDR3 region: CASSFLGRLSDEQFF. The CDR3 DNA sequence: TGTGCCAGCAGCTTCCTCGGGAGACTGTCTGATGAGCAGTTCTTC.

CDR3 protein: CASSLATSGRTRELFF. CDR3 in DNA: TGTGCCAGCAGCTTAGCCACTAGTGGCCGGACCCGGGAGCTGTTTTTT. This sequence joins TRBV7-8 and TRBJ2-2; D may be TRBD2 (5 bases). Per the germline V gene, CDR1 is SGHVS and CDR2 is FQNEAQ. This CDR3 has 16 amino acids. Trimming removed 0 bases at V and 9 bases at J, with 17 bases between.

As concerns this clone: Additional DNA sequences in this sample encode the identical CDR3. The rearrangement uses TRBV3-1 (or the pseudogene TRBV3-2) and TRBJ1-1, with TRBD1 identical over 7 bases. V shed 6 bases and J 0 bases; nucleotides not matched to a gene: 4. From germline, CDR1 is LGHDT and CDR2 YNNKEL (reference sequence). There are 14 residues in the CDR3. The CDR3 DNA follows: TGTGCCAGCAGTCGACAGGGCATGAACACTGAAGCTTTCTTT. Translated: CASSRQGMNTEAFF.

The rearrangement joins TRBV11-3 to TRBJ1-4; 9 bases agree with TRBD1. Germline V CDR1 and CDR2: SGHNT, YENEEA. Losses at the gene ends were 6 bases for V and 2 bases for J; bases not matched to a gene: 4. The CDR3 is 15 residues long. The CDR3 DNA reads TGTGCCAGCAGGCCCGGGACAGGGACTAATGAAAAACTGTTTTTT. The encoded protein is CASRPGTGTNEKLFF.

This chain joins TRBV7-6 and TRBJ2-3, with 11 bases lining up with TRBD2. The CDR3 is 16 amino acids. Germline V gene data show CDR1 as SGHVS and CDR2 as FNYEAQ. V gave up 5 bases and J gave up 2 bases; unmatched junction bases: 6. The CDR3 loop is CASSAIAGGPTDTQYF. In DNA form, the CDR3 reads TGTGCCAGCAGCGCTATAGCGGGAGGGCCCACAGATACGCAGTATTTT.

The rearrangement uses TRBV27 and TRBJ2-7; the match to TRBD2 covers 12 bases. The J segment lost 4 bases and the V segment lost 2 bases, leaving 3 bases of the junction unmatched. CDR1 MNHEY and CDR2 SMNVEV come from the germline V gene (reference sequence). The CDR3 contains 15 residues. CDR3: CASSLIGLAGYEQYF. The DNA for the CDR3 is TGTGCCAGCAGTTTAATTGGACTAGCGGGATACGAGCAGTACTTC.